Following are 24 T cell receptor beta chains from one sample sequenced in a study of blood T cell repertoires in COVID-19. Some clones are missing from TCRdb's copy, which holds only in-frame ones; the method was immunoSEQ multiplex PCR. This table has roughly 250,000 clones, approximately 83% appearing once. Source material: PBMCs or T cells enriched from blood (not recorded which). The source is a woman in her thirties or forties with acute COVID-19.

The chain has TRBV4-1 and TRBJ2-7; tentative D call: TRBD2 (5 bases). CDR1 is MGHRA, CDR2 YSYEKL, per germline. This CDR3 comprises 15 residues. V was trimmed by 1 base and J by 1 base, leaving 11 bases between them. The CDR3 protein is CASSQVLSVSYEQYF. In DNA, the CDR3 is TGCGCCAGCAGCCAAGTGCTTAGCGTGTCCTACGAGCAGTACTTC.

The V gene is TRBV11-2, the J gene TRBJ2-7; D is perhaps TRBD1 (5 bases). Trimming shortened V by 0 bases and J by 0 bases, and 9 bases separated the two germline ends. The CDR3 sequence is 15 residues long. Germline CDR1 reads SGHAT; CDR2 reads FQNNGV. In DNA, the CDR3 is TGTGCCAGCAGCTTAGATCAAACAGGCTCCTACGAGCAGTACTTC. Its protein is CASSLDQTGSYEQYF.

This clone was seen only once. The chain employs TRBV29-1 and TRBJ2-2; 7 bases are shared with TRBD2. The CDR3 is 14 residues long. Germline V gene lookup returns CDR1 SQVTM and CDR2 ANQGSEA. V shed 3 bases and J 0 bases; nucleotides not matched to a gene: 1. The CDR3 DNA sequence: TGCAGCGTTGAGGGAGGGGCGAACACCGGGGAGCTGTTTTTT. Protein: CSVEGGANTGELFF.

This clone was recorded only once. V gene TRBV19 combines with J gene TRBJ1-1, with D possibly matching TRBD1 (5 bases). V lost 9 bases and J 1 base, leaving 15 bases between the germline ends. There are 14 residues in the CDR3. Germline CDR1 LNHDA, CDR2 SQIVND (reference sequence). Here the CDR3 reads CASIPDSTNTEAFF. The CDR3 DNA reads as TGTGCCAGCATACCTGACAGTACGAACACTGAAGCTTTCTTT.

V and J are TRBV7-5 and TRBJ2-7; the table assigns TRBD2, which was not confirmed against the DNA. TRBV7-5 counts as a pseudogene. This CDR3 is 15 amino acids long. The CDR3 region is CVRSLGGRQSAEQYF. Here the CDR3 DNA reads TGTGTCAGAAGCTTAGGGGGGAGGCAATCGGCCGAGCAGTACTTC.

The chain uses TRBV6-1 and TRBJ2-1, with D uncertain. V lost 3 bases and J 6 bases, leaving 27 bases between the germline ends. The CDR3 runs to 19 residues. Germline CDR1 MNHNS, CDR2 SASEGT. CDR3 coding DNA: TGTGCCAGCAGTGATAGCAAAGTCACCTACGAGATGAACCTCAATGAGCAGTTCTTC. Residues: CASSDSKVTYEMNLNEQFF.

The chain recombines TRBV2 with TRBJ2-2, with 8 bases matching TRBD2. CDR3 length equals 13 residues. Germline loops: CDR1 SNHLY, CDR2 FYNNEI. The V gene end was trimmed by 7 bases and the J gene end by 5 bases; junction bases not matched to a gene: 3. Written as DNA, the CDR3 is TGTGCCAGCATCGGGGGGGCGACCGGGGAGCTGTTTTTT. It is translated as CASIGGATGELFF.

V usage is TRBV11-2 and J usage is TRBJ2-2, with 9 bases fitting TRBD1. Germline values: CDR1 SGHAT, CDR2 FQNNGV. V was pared by 5 bases and J by 5 bases, with 3 bases of the junction left unmatched. The CDR3 sequence is 14 residues long. CDR3 in amino acids: CASSPGQGTGELFF. CDR3 coding DNA: TGTGCCAGCAGCCCCGGACAGGGGACCGGGGAGCTGTTTTTT. The complete variable domain, with remaining parts taken from reference TRBV11-2 and TRBJ2-2, reads EAGVAQSPRYKIIEKRQSVAFWCNPISGHATLYWYQQILGQGPKLLIQFQNNGVVDDSQLPKDRFSAERLKGVDSTLKIQPAKLEDSAVYLCASSPGQGTGELFFGEGSRLTVL.

This chain links TRBV6-5 with TRBJ2-7; 12 bases align to TRBD2. The CDR3 has 15 residues. Trimming at V came to 8 bases and at J to 5 bases, leaving 10 bases not matched to a gene. Germline CDR1 is MNHEY and CDR2 is SVGAGI. The CDR3 region is CASRPQLAGGHEQYF. The DNA for the CDR3 is TGTGCCAGCCGCCCCCAGCTAGCGGGAGGGCACGAGCAGTACTTC.

The V gene is TRBV28, the J gene TRBJ1-5, with D hard to call. CDR1 is MDHEN, CDR2 SYDVKM, per germline. The CDR3 extends over 14 amino acids. V dropped 5 bases and J dropped 7 bases, with 15 bases sitting between them. CDR3: CASSKEVFYQPQHF. CDR3 DNA: TGTGCCAGCAGTAAAGAGGTCTTTTACCAGCCCCAGCATTTT. The entire variable domain, with the rest obtained from reference TRBV28 and TRBJ1-5, is as follows: DVKVTQSSRYLVKRTGEKVFLECVQDMDHENMFWYRQDPGLGLRLIYFSYDVKMKEKGDIPEGYSVSREKKERFSLILESASTNQTSMYLCASSKEVFYQPQHFGDGTRLSIL.

V and J are TRBV7-9 and TRBJ2-1, with no clear D. The germline V and J ends were trimmed by 3 bases and 9 bases, with 18 bases remaining between them. The CDR3 is 15 amino acids. Per germline, CDR1 SEHNR and CDR2 FQNEAQ (reference sequence). CDR3 DNA: TGTGCCAGCAGCTTTTCTCTAGGTCGGGTGATTGAGCAGTTCTTC. Protein: CASSFSLGRVIEQFF.

The V call is TRBV9, the J call TRBJ2-5; the match to TRBD2 covers 7 bases. Germline V gene sequence: CDR1 SGDLS, CDR2 YYNGEE. V gave up 7 bases and J gave up 5 bases; unmatched junction bases: 11. The CDR3 runs to 14 residues. The CDR3 DNA reads TGTGCCAGCGCGCCGGGACTAACGGTGGAGACCCAGTACTTC. Translated: CASAPGLTVETQYF. The whole variable domain, remainder taken from reference TRBV9 and TRBJ2-5, is DSGVTQTPKHLITATGQRVTLRCSPRSGDLSVYWYQQSLDQGLQFLIQYYNGEERAKGNILERFSAQQFPDLHSELNLSSLELGDSALYFCASAPGLTVETQYFGPGTRLLVL.

V is TRBV28 and J is TRBJ2-1; 11 positions agree with TRBD2. The CDR3 spans 15 residues. The germline gives CDR1 MDHEN, CDR2 SYDVKM. Trimming at V came to 3 bases and at J to 7 bases, leaving 5 bases not matched to a gene. The CDR3 nucleotides are TGTGCCAGCAGTTTTGTGTCTAGCGGGAGGAATGAGCAGTTCTTC. Translating gives CASSFVSSGRNEQFF.

The chain has TRBV6-2 or TRBV6-3 and TRBJ2-2; TRBD1 agrees at 10 bases. The CDR3 consists of 16 residues. Germline lookup yields CDR1 MNHEY and CDR2 SVGEGT. Trimming at V came to 0 bases and at J to 5 bases, leaving 3 bases not matched to a gene. The CDR3 nucleotides are TGTGCCAGCAGTTACTCGGGGACAGGGGATACCGGGGAGCTGTTTTTT. Its protein is CASSYSGTGDTGELFF.

The chain carries TRBV29-1 and TRBJ2-5; 8 nucleotides align to TRBD1. CDR1 SQVTM and CDR2 ANQGSEA come from the germline V gene. V gave up 4 bases and J gave up 4 bases; unmatched junction bases: 5. The CDR3 spans 13 residues. The CDR3 DNA follows: TGCAGCGTTGGCACAGGGGGAGGAGAGACCCAGTACTTC. Translated: CSVGTGGGETQYF.

This clone has a single count. This chain links TRBV3-1 (or the pseudogene TRBV3-2) with TRBJ2-5; D may be TRBD2 (5 bases). This CDR3 has 15 amino acids. Deletions cut 1 base from V and 9 bases from J, with 18 bases between. CDR1 LGHDT and CDR2 YNNKEL come from the germline V gene (reference sequence). CDR3 residues: CASSQAADGMRAQYF. The CDR3, as DNA: TGTGCCAGCAGCCAAGCCGCGGACGGCATGAGGGCCCAGTACTTC.

V and J are TRBV6-2 or TRBV6-3 and TRBJ1-3; 9 bases match TRBD1. CDR3 length equals 15 residues. V gave up 6 bases and J gave up 7 bases; unmatched junction bases: 10. The germline V gene encodes CDR1 MNHEY and CDR2 SVGEGT. The CDR3 reads CASSSGTGNTNTIYF. CDR3 coding DNA: TGTGCCAGCAGCTCCGGGACAGGGAATACGAACACCATATATTTT.

The V call is TRBV7-3, the J call TRBJ2-1; 8 bases fit TRBD2. Germline loops: CDR1 SGHTA, CDR2 FQGTGA. The CDR3 runs 15 residues. V gave up 1 base and J gave up 7 bases; unmatched junction bases: 6. In DNA, the CDR3 is TGTGCCAGCAGCTTAATGCCTAGCGGGCCTAATGAGCAGTTCTTC. Protein sequence: CASSLMPSGPNEQFF.

The gene calls are TRBV7-2 and TRBJ2-5; TRBD1 is a possible D gene (6 bases). Germline loops: CDR1 SGHTA, CDR2 FQGNSA. V dropped 4 bases and J dropped 2 bases, with 11 bases sitting between them. This CDR3 has 14 residues. CDR3 sequence reads: CASSSDSMQETQYF. The CDR3 coding sequence is TGTGCCAGCAGCTCGGACAGTATGCAAGAGACCCAGTACTTC.

J is TRBJ1-2 and V is TRBV11-2; D not certain. The CDR3 consists of 14 residues. CDR1 and CDR2 from the germline V gene are SGHAT and FQNNGV. Trimming stripped 0 bases from V and 8 bases from J, with 13 bases between. The CDR3 region has the DNA TGTGCCAGCAGCTTAGATTTTTCCGGGATCGGCTACACCTTC. This gives the protein CASSLDFSGIGYTF.

The rearrangement joins TRBV19 to TRBJ2-7; TRBD2 matches 12 bases. After removal of 5 bases from V and 2 bases from J, the junction contained 10 bases not matched to a gene. Germline V gene sequence: CDR1 LNHDA, CDR2 SQIVND (reference sequence). This CDR3 is built from 17 residues. The CDR3 spells CASSPPGLAGFTYEQYF. The CDR3 DNA sequence: TGTGCCAGTAGTCCACCTGGACTAGCGGGGTTCACCTACGAGCAGTACTTC.

This chain links TRBV19 with TRBJ1-2; D remains unclear. Germline V lookup: CDR1 LNHDA, CDR2 SQIVND (reference sequence). The CDR3 spans 16 residues. V lost 1 base to trimming and J lost 4 bases, with 16 bases between them. The CDR3 DNA follows: TGTGCCAGTAGTATAGGCGAGACACCGGAGGGCTATGGCTACACCTTC. It yields the protein CASSIGETPEGYGYTF. The full variable domain, its missing parts supplied by reference TRBV19 and TRBJ1-2, is DGGITQSPKYLFRKEGQNVTLSCEQNLNHDAMYWYRQDPGQGLRLIYYSQIVNDFQKGDIAEGYSVSREKKESFPLTVTSAQKNPTAFYLCASSIGETPEGYGYTFGSGTRLTVV.

The table lists this clone with a count of one. V usage is TRBV2 and J usage is TRBJ2-7; TRBD1 matches at 10 bases. Trimming at V came to 6 bases and at J to 6 bases, leaving 5 bases not matched to a gene. Germline V gene data show CDR1 as SNHLY and CDR2 as FYNNEI. The CDR3 has 13 residues. This chain's CDR3 is CASRTGGSGEQYF. The CDR3 DNA sequence: TGTGCCAGCAGGACAGGGGGCTCAGGCGAGCAGTACTTC. The whole variable domain, remainder taken from reference TRBV2 and TRBJ2-7, is EPEVTQTPSHQVTQMGQEVILRCVPISNHLYFYWYRQILGQKVEFLVSFYNNEISEKSEIFDDQFSVERPDGSNFTLKIRSTKLEDSAMYFCASRTGGSGEQYFGPGTRLTVT.

V gene TRBV9 combines with J gene TRBJ2-5; possible D gene TRBD2, 5 bases. This CDR3 has 14 amino acids. In germline, CDR1 is SGDLS, CDR2 YYNGEE. V dropped 2 bases and J dropped 4 bases, with 12 bases sitting between them. CDR3 in amino acids: CASSVREGVETQYF. The DNA of the CDR3 is TGTGCCAGCAGCGTCCGAGAGGGAGTAGAGACCCAGTACTTC.